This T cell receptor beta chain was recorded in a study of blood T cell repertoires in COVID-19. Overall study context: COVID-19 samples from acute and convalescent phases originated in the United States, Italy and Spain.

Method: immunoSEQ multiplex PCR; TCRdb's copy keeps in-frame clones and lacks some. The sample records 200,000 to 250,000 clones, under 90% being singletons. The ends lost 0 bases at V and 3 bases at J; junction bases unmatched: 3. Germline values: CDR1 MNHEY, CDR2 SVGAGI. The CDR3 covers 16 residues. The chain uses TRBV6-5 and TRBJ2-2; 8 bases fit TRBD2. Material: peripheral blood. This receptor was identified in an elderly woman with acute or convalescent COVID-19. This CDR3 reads CASSYSGGVDTGELFF. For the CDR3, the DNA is TGTGCCAGCAGTTACTCCGGGGGGGTTGACACCGGGGAGCTGTTTTTT.